Listed here are 14 T cell receptor beta chains from one sample, sequenced in a study of OX40 agonist ivuxolimab in advanced cancers. The method was immunoSEQ multiplex PCR; TCRdb's version includes in-frame clones alone and lacks a portion of them. The repertoire holds around 67,000 clones, about 89% seen once, with about 2.4% in the top ten. The specimen comprised CD4+ or CD8+ T cells sorted from blood, sampled in a trial of the OX40 agonist ivuxolimab. The receptors come from an adult with an advanced solid tumor such as melanoma, head and neck, liver or kidney cancer.

The chain carries TRBV7-2 and TRBJ1-3; D unclear. V dropped 1 base and J dropped 3 bases, with 10 bases sitting between them. CDR3 length: 15 residues. In germline, CDR1 is SGHTA, CDR2 FQGNSA. CDR3: CASSLEGQDGNTIYF. The CDR3 DNA follows: TGTGCCAGCAGCTTAGAGGGTCAAGATGGAAACACCATATATTTT.

This clone was seen a handful of times. V usage is TRBV18 and J usage is TRBJ1-3; D gene unclear. This CDR3 is built from 15 residues. Germline CDR1 is KGHSH and CDR2 is LQKENI. The V end lost 2 bases, the J end lost 6 bases, and 14 bases lay between the germline ends. CDR3 residues: CASSPASRSENTIYF. In DNA, the CDR3 is TGTGCCAGCTCACCAGCCTCTAGGAGCGAAAACACCATATATTTT.

This clone turned up a few times. This chain connects TRBV5-6 to TRBJ2-2; no reliable D call. The germline V and J ends were trimmed by 5 bases and 4 bases, with 9 bases remaining between them. Germline assignment: CDR1 SGHDT and CDR2 YYEEEE. This CDR3 contains 13 residues. This chain's CDR3 is CASSFLSTGELFF. CDR3 in DNA: TGTGCCAGCAGTTTTCTCAGCACCGGGGAGCTGTTTTTT.

The chain links TRBV5-4 to TRBJ2-2; no clear D. Germline-derived CDR1 and CDR2 are SGHNT and YYREEE (reference sequence). The CDR3 has 12 amino acids. The V gene lost 3 bases and the J gene lost 7 bases, with 7 bases spanning the gap. CDR3 loop: CASSSLIGELFF. DNA for the CDR3: TGTGCCAGCAGCTCGCTTATCGGGGAGCTGTTTTTT.

This clone was seen only once. V usage is TRBV19 and J usage is TRBJ2-1; TRBD1 matches 7 bases. Germline assignment: CDR1 LNHDA and CDR2 SQIVND (reference sequence). This CDR3 has 15 residues. V gave up 5 bases and J gave up 9 bases; unmatched junction bases: 13. The CDR3 DNA reads as TGTGCCAGTAGTTTCCCGAGTAGGGGGCGTGTTGAGCAGTTCTTC. As protein: CASSFPSRGRVEQFF. Looking up the rest from reference TRBV19 and TRBJ2-1 gives the full variable domain: DGGITQSPKYLFRKEGQNVTLSCEQNLNHDAMYWYRQDPGQGLRLIYYSQIVNDFQKGDIAEGYSVSREKKESFPLTVTSAQKNPTAFYLCASSFPSRGRVEQFFGPGTRLTVL.

The chain joins TRBV6-6 to TRBJ1-1, with D possibly being TRBD1 (6 bases). Germline CDR1 is MNHNY and CDR2 is SVGAGI (reference sequence). V was trimmed by 6 bases and J by 4 bases, leaving 12 bases between them. This CDR3 region has 13 residues. Here the CDR3 reads CASRQGGSTEAFF. DNA for the CDR3: TGTGCCAGCAGACAGGGAGGGAGCACTGAAGCTTTCTTT.

The J gene is TRBJ2-1, the V gene TRBV7-3; TRBD2 agrees at 7 bases. V was pared by 2 bases and J by 6 bases, with 4 bases of the junction left unmatched. The CDR3 spans 14 residues. Germline CDR1 reads SGHTA; CDR2 reads FQGTGA. The CDR3 is CASSLDPSGNEQFF. For the CDR3, the DNA is TGTGCCAGCAGCTTAGATCCTAGCGGCAATGAGCAGTTCTTC.

The chain recombines TRBV27 with TRBJ1-5; D may be TRBD1 (6 bases). This CDR3 has 14 residues. The germline gives CDR1 MNHEY, CDR2 SMNVEV (reference sequence). Trimming cost V 3 bases and J 6 bases, with 12 bases left between them. The CDR3 bases are TGTGCCAGCAGTTTCCGGGGGCAGGCTCAGCCCCAGCATTTT. Protein: CASSFRGQAQPQHF.

The V and J genes are TRBV5-1 and TRBJ2-5; D gene ambiguous. V dropped 2 bases and J dropped 3 bases, with 5 bases sitting between them. Germline V gene lookup returns CDR1 SGHRS and CDR2 YFSETQ. CDR3 size: 12 residues. The CDR3 region has the DNA TGCGCCAGCAGCTTCACTGAAGAGACCCAGTACTTC. This codes for CASSFTEETQYF. The variable domain in full, with the rest retrieved from reference TRBV5-1 and TRBJ2-5, is KAGVTQTPRYLIKTRGQQVTLSCSPISGHRSVSWYQQTPGQGLQFLFEYFSETQRNKGNFPGRFSGRQFSNSRSEMNVSTLELGDSALYLCASSFTEETQYFGPGTRLLVL.

This clone was observed once. The rearrangement links TRBV7-6 to TRBJ2-5, with 7 bases identical to TRBD1. V was clipped by 5 bases and J by 1 base; unmatched bases: 1. CDR1 is SGHVS, CDR2 FNYEAQ, per germline. The CDR3 has 13 amino acids. The DNA of the CDR3 is TGTGCCAGCAGCCCAGGGGGCCAAGAGACCCAGTACTTC. It encodes CASSPGGQETQYF. The full variable domain, rest sourced from reference TRBV7-6 and TRBJ2-5, is GAGVSQSPRYKVTKRGQDVALRCDPISGHVSLYWYRQALGQGPEFLTYFNYEAQQDKSGLPNDRFSAERPEGSISTLTIQRTEQRDSAMYRCASSPGGQETQYFGPGTRLLVL.

The rearrangement joins TRBV12-5 to TRBJ2-2; maybe TRBD2 (7 bases). Trimming removed 3 bases at V and 4 bases at J, with 9 bases between. This CDR3 contains 14 residues. CDR1 LGHNT and CDR2 FRNRAP come from the germline V gene. The CDR3 loop is CASGFAGATGELFF. The CDR3 nucleotides are TGTGCTAGTGGTTTTGCGGGGGCCACCGGGGAGCTGTTTTTT.

The chain has TRBV5-1 and TRBJ2-3; maybe TRBD2 (6 bases). This CDR3 region has 15 residues. CDR1 and CDR2 (germline): SGHRS, YFSETQ. With 0 bases removed from V and 7 bases from J, the gap between germline ends came to 15 bases. CDR3 in DNA: TGCGCCAGCAGCTTGGAGCTCCTGGGCGGGAATACGCAGTATTTT. It specifies CASSLELLGGNTQYF.

The chain has TRBV21-1 and TRBJ2-3. TRBV21-1 is annotated as a pseudogene. This CDR3 comprises 11 residues. The CDR3 DNA reads as TGTGCCAGCAGCTTGGAAGATACGCAGTATTTT. Translation gives CASSLEDTQYF.

V is TRBV7-9 and J is TRBJ2-7; D gene unclear. CDR1 is SEHNR and CDR2 is FQNEAQ in the germline V gene (reference sequence). The CDR3 has 13 residues. V was pared by 1 base and J by 2 bases, with 6 bases between. The CDR3 here is CASSLGRAYEQYF. In nucleotides, the CDR3 is TGTGCCAGCAGCTTAGGAAGAGCCTACGAGCAGTACTTC.